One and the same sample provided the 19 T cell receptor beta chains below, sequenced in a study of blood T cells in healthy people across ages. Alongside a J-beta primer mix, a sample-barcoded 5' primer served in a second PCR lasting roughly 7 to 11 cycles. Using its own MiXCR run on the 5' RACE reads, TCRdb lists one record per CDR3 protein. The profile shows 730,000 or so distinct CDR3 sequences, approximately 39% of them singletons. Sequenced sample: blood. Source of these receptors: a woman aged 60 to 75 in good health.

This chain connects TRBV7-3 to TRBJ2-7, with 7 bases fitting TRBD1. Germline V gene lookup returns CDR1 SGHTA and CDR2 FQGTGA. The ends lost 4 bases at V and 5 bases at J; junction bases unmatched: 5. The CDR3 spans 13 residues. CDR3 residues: CASSSRQGHEQYF. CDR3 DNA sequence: TGTGCCAGCAGCTCCCGACAGGGCCACGAGCAGTACTTC.

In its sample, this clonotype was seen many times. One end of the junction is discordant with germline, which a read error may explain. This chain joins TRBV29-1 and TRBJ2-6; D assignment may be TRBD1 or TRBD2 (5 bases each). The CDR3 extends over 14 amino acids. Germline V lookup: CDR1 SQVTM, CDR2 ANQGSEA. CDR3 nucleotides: TGCAGCGTCGAAGAGGGGACTGGGGCCAACGTCCTGACTTTC. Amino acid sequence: CSVEEGTGANVLTF.

The CDR3 loop reads CASSSSGQGDYEQYF. The DNA for the CDR3 is TGTGCCAGCAGCTCCTCGGGACAGGGGGACTACGAGCAGTACTTC. The rearrangement joins TRBV13 to TRBJ2-4; 11 nucleotides match TRBD1. The end of the DNA fits TRBJ2-7 better, so the J call may be wrong. The CDR3 has 15 amino acids. The germline V gene encodes CDR1 PRHDT and CDR2 FYEKMQ (reference sequence).

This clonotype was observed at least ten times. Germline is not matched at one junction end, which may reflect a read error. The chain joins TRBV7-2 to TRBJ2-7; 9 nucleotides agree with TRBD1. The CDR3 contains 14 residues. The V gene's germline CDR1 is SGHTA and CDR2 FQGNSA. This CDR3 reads CASSLGTGFYEQYF. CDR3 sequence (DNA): TGTGCCAGCAGTTTAGGGACAGGGTTCTACGAGCAGTACTTC.

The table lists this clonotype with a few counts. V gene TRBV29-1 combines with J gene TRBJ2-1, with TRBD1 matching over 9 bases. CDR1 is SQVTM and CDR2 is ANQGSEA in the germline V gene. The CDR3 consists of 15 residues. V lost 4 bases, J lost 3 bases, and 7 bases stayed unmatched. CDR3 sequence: CSVGEKGQGYNEQFF. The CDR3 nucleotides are TGCAGCGTTGGGGAGAAGGGACAGGGCTACAATGAGCAGTTCTTC.

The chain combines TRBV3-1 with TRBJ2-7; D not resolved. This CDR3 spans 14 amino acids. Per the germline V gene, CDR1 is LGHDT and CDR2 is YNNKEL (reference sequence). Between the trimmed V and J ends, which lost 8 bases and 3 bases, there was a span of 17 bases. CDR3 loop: CASVSGPEGYEQYF. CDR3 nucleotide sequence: TGTGCCAGCGTCTCCGGGCCAGAAGGCTACGAGCAGTACTTC.

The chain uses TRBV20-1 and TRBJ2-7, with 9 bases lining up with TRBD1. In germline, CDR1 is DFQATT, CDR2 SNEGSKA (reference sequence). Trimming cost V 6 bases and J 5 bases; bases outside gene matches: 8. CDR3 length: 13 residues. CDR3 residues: CSAAGTGFDEQYF. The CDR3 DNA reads TGCAGTGCAGCCGGGACAGGGTTCGACGAGCAGTACTTC.

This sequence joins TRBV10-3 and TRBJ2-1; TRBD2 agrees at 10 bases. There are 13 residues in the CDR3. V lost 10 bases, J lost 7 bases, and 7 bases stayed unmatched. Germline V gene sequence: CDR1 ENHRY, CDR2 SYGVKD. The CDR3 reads CATERAGGNEQFF. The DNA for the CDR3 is TGTGCCACCGAACGAGCGGGAGGGAATGAGCAGTTCTTC.

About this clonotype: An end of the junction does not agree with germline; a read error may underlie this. CDR3 bases: TGTGTCAGCAGCTTAGAAACTAGCGGGACTAGCACAGATACGCAGTATTTT. Translation: CVSSLETSGTSTDTQYF. The rearrangement links TRBV7-2 to TRBJ2-3, with 10 bases matching TRBD2. Germline lookup yields CDR1 SGHTA and CDR2 FQGNSA. The CDR3 is 17 residues long.

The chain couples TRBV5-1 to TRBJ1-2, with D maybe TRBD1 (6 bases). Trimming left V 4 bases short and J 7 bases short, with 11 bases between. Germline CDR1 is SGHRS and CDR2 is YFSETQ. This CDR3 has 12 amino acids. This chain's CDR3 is CASSMGQLGYTF. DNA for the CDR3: TGCGCCAGCAGCATGGGACAACTTGGCTACACCTTC.

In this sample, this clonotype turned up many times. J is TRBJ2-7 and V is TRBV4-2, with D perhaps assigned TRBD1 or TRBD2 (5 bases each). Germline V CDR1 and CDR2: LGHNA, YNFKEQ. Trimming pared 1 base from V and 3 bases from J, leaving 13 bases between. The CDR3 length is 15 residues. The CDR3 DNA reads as TGTGCCAGCAGCCAAGTGGACGGGACGGTCTACGAGCAGTACTTC. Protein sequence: CASSQVDGTVYEQYF.

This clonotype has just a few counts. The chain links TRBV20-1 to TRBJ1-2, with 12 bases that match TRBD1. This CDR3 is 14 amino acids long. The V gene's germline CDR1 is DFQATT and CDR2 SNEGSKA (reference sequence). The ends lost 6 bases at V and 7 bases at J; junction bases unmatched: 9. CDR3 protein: CSAPKGQGASGYTF. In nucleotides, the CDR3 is TGCAGTGCCCCGAAGGGACAGGGGGCAAGTGGCTACACCTTC.

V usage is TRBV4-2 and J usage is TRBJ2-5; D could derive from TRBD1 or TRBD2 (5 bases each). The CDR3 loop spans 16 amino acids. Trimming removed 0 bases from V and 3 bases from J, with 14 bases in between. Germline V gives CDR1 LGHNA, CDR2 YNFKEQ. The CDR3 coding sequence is TGTGCCAGCAGCCAAGATGCAGGGCTGGGGGAAGAGACCCAGTACTTC. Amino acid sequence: CASSQDAGLGEETQYF.

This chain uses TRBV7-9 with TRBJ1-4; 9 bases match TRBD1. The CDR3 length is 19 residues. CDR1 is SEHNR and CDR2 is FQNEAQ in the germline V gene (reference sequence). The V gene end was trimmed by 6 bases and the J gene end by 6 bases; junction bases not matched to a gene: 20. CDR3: CASSPGGQGTLQLYEKLFF. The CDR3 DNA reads TGTGCCAGCAGTCCCGGCGGACAGGGGACCTTGCAATTGTATGAAAAACTGTTTTTT.

CDR3 region: CASRGESGRNYNEQFF. The CDR3 DNA follows: TGTGCCAGCCGGGGGGAAAGCGGACGGAACTACAATGAGCAGTTCTTC. The chain is built from TRBV6-2 or TRBV6-3 and TRBJ2-1; 7 bases map to TRBD2. V lost 8 bases, J lost 3 bases, and 13 bases stayed unmatched. Germline-derived CDR1 and CDR2 are MNHEY and SVGEGT. This CDR3 is 16 amino acids long.

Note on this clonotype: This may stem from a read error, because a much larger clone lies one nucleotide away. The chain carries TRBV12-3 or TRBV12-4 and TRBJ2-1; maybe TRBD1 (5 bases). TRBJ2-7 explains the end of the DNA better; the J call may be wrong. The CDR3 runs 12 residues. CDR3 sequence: CASTESRVEQYF. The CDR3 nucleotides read TGTGCCAGCACCGAGTCCAGGGTTGAGCAGTACTTC.

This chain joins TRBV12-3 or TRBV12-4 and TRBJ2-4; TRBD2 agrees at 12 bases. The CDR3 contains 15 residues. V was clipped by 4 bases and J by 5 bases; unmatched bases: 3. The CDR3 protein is CASSSRLAGENIQYF. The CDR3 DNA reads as TGTGCCAGCAGTTCGCGACTAGCGGGAGAAAACATTCAGTACTTC.

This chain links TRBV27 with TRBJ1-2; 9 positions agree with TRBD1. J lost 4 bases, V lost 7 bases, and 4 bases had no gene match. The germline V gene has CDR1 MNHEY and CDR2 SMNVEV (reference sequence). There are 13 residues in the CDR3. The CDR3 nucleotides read TGTGCCAGCAAGCCGACAGGGGGCTATGGCTACACCTTC. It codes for CASKPTGGYGYTF.

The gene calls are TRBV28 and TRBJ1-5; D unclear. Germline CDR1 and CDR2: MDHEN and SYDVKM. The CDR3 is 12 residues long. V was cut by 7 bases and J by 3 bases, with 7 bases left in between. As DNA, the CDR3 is TGTGCCAGCACTCAGCTCAATCAGCCCCAGCATTTT. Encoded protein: CASTQLNQPQHF.